These 19 T cell receptor beta chains were all obtained from the same sample, sequenced in a study of T-cell reconstitution after alpha-beta-depleted transplantation in children. General study results and limits: A year post-transplant, T-cell counts and diversity derived mostly from newly produced T cells.

For these receptors, no antigen is known. The TCRbeta library incorporated unique molecular identifiers. In TCRdb, the PCR reads were re-called with MiXCR into one record per CDR3 protein. The sample has approximately 300,000 distinct CDR3 sequences; roughly 7.8% are singletons. Sequencing was performed on peripheral blood, taken 360 days after TCRalphabeta/CD19-depleted stem cell transplant. The origin of the receptors is a female patient aged 2 to 10 who had a stem cell transplant for Fanconi anemia, so the T cells may come from the graft donor.

In its sample, this clonotype was seen many times. The chain carries TRBV6-6 and TRBJ1-1; D perhaps matches TRBD1 (5 bases). This CDR3 contains 13 residues. V lost 2 bases and J lost 4, with 8 bases in between. Germline CDR1 MNHNY, CDR2 SVGAGI (reference sequence). The CDR3 reads CASSYGGITEAFF. CDR3 nucleotides: TGTGCCAGCAGTTACGGGGGAATCACTGAAGCTTTCTTT.

The V call is TRBV2, the J call TRBJ2-7; D may be TRBD2 (6 bases). V lost 8 bases, J lost 7 bases, and 18 bases lay in between. Germline V gives CDR1 SNHLY, CDR2 FYNNEI. CDR3 size: 13 residues. CDR3 sequence (DNA): TGTGCCAGCTGGGAGGCTAGTCGCTGGGAGCAGTACTTC. Its translation: CASWEASRWEQYF.

This clonotype appeared many times. This rearrangement joins TRBV6-1 to TRBJ2-7; 7 bases are a match to TRBD1. The CDR3 sequence is 14 residues long. The junction had 6 bases not matched to a gene; V was cut back by 7 bases and J by 0 bases. The germline CDR1 and CDR2 sequences are MNHNS and SASEGT. This chain's CDR3 is CASIQGGSSYEQYF. For the CDR3, the DNA is TGTGCCAGCATTCAAGGGGGCAGCTCCTACGAGCAGTACTTC.

This clonotype was seen many times. The chain combines TRBV27 with TRBJ1-2; possibly TRBD1 for D (6 bases). In germline, CDR1 is MNHEY, CDR2 SMNVEV (reference sequence). Trimming left V 0 bases short and J 6 bases short, with 11 bases between. There are 14 residues in the CDR3. DNA for the CDR3: TGTGCCAGCAGTTTATCTATGGGGGCCGATGGCTACACCTTC. Translating gives CASSLSMGADGYTF.

The V call is TRBV18, the J call TRBJ2-7, with 9 bases fitting TRBD2. From germline, CDR1 is KGHSH and CDR2 LQKENI. This CDR3 has 14 residues. V shed 6 bases, J shed 1 base, and the junction held 4 bases outside the gene matches. This chain's CDR3 is CASSIAGASYEQYF. The CDR3 DNA sequence: TGTGCCAGCTCTATAGCGGGAGCATCCTACGAGCAGTACTTC. Looking up the rest from reference TRBV18 and TRBJ2-7 gives the full variable domain: NAGVMQNPRHLVRRRGQEARLRCSPMKGHSHVYWYRQLPEEGLKFMVYLQKENIIDESGMPKERFSAEFPKEGPSILRIQQVVRGDSAAYFCASSIAGASYEQYFGPGTRLTVT.

This clonotype was counted at least ten times. The CDR3 reads CASSLAEDRGTYEQYF. CDR3 coding DNA: TGTGCCAGCAGCTTAGCAGAGGACAGGGGAACCTACGAGCAGTACTTC. V and J are TRBV13 and TRBJ2-7; 9 bases fit TRBD1. Per the germline V gene, CDR1 is PRHDT and CDR2 is FYEKMQ (reference sequence). V lost 1 base to trimming and J lost 2 bases; unmatched junction nucleotides: 6. This CDR3 contains 16 residues.

This clonotype was seen a handful of times. The chain is built from TRBV20-1 and TRBJ1-2; 12 bases map to TRBD1. The CDR3 contains 14 residues. Germline CDR1 and CDR2: DFQATT and SNEGSKA (reference sequence). Trimming at V came to 6 bases and at J to 1 base, leaving 3 bases not matched to a gene. The CDR3 DNA is TGCAGTGCCGGGACAGGGGGCGGTAACTATGGCTACACCTTC. Translation: CSAGTGGGNYGYTF.

The table lists this clonotype with many counts. The chain uses TRBV4-3 and TRBJ2-7, with 8 nucleotides matching TRBD1. Trimming took 3 bases from V and 2 from J; bases not matched to a gene: 3. CDR3 length: 14 amino acids. Germline loops: CDR1 LGHNA, CDR2 YSLEER. CDR3 sequence reads: CASSQTGDAYEQYF. CDR3 nucleotides: TGCGCCAGCAGCCAGACAGGGGACGCCTACGAGCAGTACTTC.

This clonotype came up many times. This rearrangement joins TRBV4-3 to TRBJ2-3; D ambiguous. CDR1 is LGHNA and CDR2 is YSLEER in the germline V gene. Trimming took off 0 bases at V and 4 bases at J, with 17 bases between the two ends. This CDR3 is built from 17 residues. This CDR3 is CASSQDPPIQRPDTQYF. As DNA, the CDR3 is TGCGCCAGCAGCCAAGACCCCCCTATCCAGCGCCCAGATACGCAGTATTTT.

This clonotype was recorded many times. V is TRBV5-5 and J is TRBJ2-1; D perhaps matches TRBD2 (6 bases). The CDR3 is made up of 17 amino acids. CDR1 is SGHKS, CDR2 YYEKEE, per germline (reference sequence). Trimming took off 4 bases at V and 4 bases at J, with 21 bases between the two ends. The CDR3 DNA reads TGTGCCAGCAGCACTCTTACCGGGACTCTGGGATACAATGAGCAGTTCTTC. Translating it yields CASSTLTGTLGYNEQFF.

This clonotype was counted at least ten times. The genes are TRBV12-3 or TRBV12-4 and TRBJ1-1, with a weak D call TRBD1 (5 bases). CDR3 length: 14 amino acids. The V gene lost 5 bases and the J gene lost 3 bases, with 13 bases spanning the gap. The CDR3 DNA follows: TGTGCCAGCAGTAAGGGACGGCAACACACTGAAGCTTTCTTT. This codes for CASSKGRQHTEAFF.

This clonotype was detected a few times. The rearrangement uses TRBV10-3 and TRBJ2-7, with 8 positions matching TRBD1. V shed 7 bases and J 3 bases; nucleotides not matched to a gene: 14. The CDR3 covers 16 residues. Germline V gene lookup returns CDR1 ENHRY and CDR2 SYGVKD. CDR3 in DNA: TGTGCCATCAAGCCCCAGGGGGCTAGTCGAGTCTACGAGCAGTACTTC. Amino acid sequence: CAIKPQGASRVYEQYF.

This clonotype has only a few counts. The genes are TRBV18 and TRBJ1-1; D might be TRBD1 (6 bases). The ends were cut back, 1 base at V and 2 bases at J, with 17 bases in the middle. This CDR3 is 17 amino acids long. Germline V gene lookup returns CDR1 KGHSH and CDR2 LQKENI. The CDR3 here is CASSPRPADRSNTEAFF. In DNA form, the CDR3 reads TGTGCCAGCTCACCACGCCCAGCCGACAGGAGCAACACTGAAGCTTTCTTT.

J is TRBJ2-4 and V is TRBV28, with a weak D call TRBD1 (6 bases). Germline CDR1 MDHEN, CDR2 SYDVKM. The CDR3 covers 15 residues. V dropped 3 bases and J dropped 0 bases, with 9 bases sitting between them. CDR3 loop: CASSFLQGAKNIQYF. CDR3 DNA: TGTGCCAGCAGTTTTTTACAGGGAGCCAAAAACATTCAGTACTTC. Looking up the rest from reference TRBV28 and TRBJ2-4 gives the full variable domain: DVKVTQSSRYLVKRTGEKVFLECVQDMDHENMFWYRQDPGLGLRLIYFSYDVKMKEKGDIPEGYSVSREKKERFSLILESASTNQTSMYLCASSFLQGAKNIQYFGAGTRLSVL.

This clonotype was counted at least ten times. The genes are TRBV10-3 and TRBJ2-1; 8 nucleotides line up with TRBD2. Germline CDR1 ENHRY, CDR2 SYGVKD. The trim removed 5 bases at V and 2 bases at J, leaving 5 bases unmatched. This CDR3 comprises 15 residues. The CDR3 nucleotides are TGTGCCATCAGTATTAGCGGGGTTCCCTACAATGAGCAGTTCTTC. Translated: CAISISGVPYNEQFF.

The table lists this clonotype with many counts. The genes are TRBV20-1 and TRBJ2-4; 7 bases align to TRBD1. The V gene's germline CDR1 is DFQATT and CDR2 SNEGSKA (reference sequence). J gave up 4 bases and V 5 bases, and 5 bases lay outside the gene matches. The length of the CDR3 is 13 residues. In DNA, the CDR3 is TGCAGTGCTGAACCGGGACAGAAAAACATTCAGTACTTC. This encodes CSAEPGQKNIQYF.

This clonotype was detected only a few times. The J gene is TRBJ2-1, the V gene TRBV7-3, with D possibly being TRBD1 or TRBD2 (5 bases each). Trimming removed 0 bases from V and 4 bases from J, with 13 bases in between. The CDR3 is 16 residues long. Per the germline V gene, CDR1 is SGHTA and CDR2 is FQGTGA. The CDR3 protein is CASSLTLGVGYNEQFF. The CDR3 DNA sequence: TGTGCCAGCAGCTTAACGTTGGGGGTCGGTTACAATGAGCAGTTCTTC.

In its sample, this clonotype was seen a few times. The chain links TRBV20-1 to TRBJ2-2, with TRBD2 matching over 10 bases. V lost 1 base, J lost 0 bases, and 5 bases stayed unmatched. Germline V gives CDR1 DFQATT, CDR2 SNEGSKA (reference sequence). The CDR3 consists of 17 residues. The CDR3 DNA is TGCAGTGCTAGAGGTAGCGGGGGGCACGCGAACACCGGGGAGCTGTTTTTT. It translates to CSARGSGGHANTGELFF.

This clonotype occurred many times. The gene calls are TRBV11-2 and TRBJ2-7, with no clear D. CDR1 is SGHAT, CDR2 FQNNGV, per germline. V lost 5 bases and J lost 3, with 2 bases in between. This CDR3 has 10 amino acids. The CDR3 loop is CASSLYEQYF. CDR3 in DNA: TGTGCCAGCAGCCTCTACGAGCAGTACTTC.